A selection of T cell receptor beta chains follows, all from one sample in a study of T cell repertoires in cytomegalovirus infection. Their antigen targets remain unknown. In TCRdb, the reads were re-called with MiXCR into one record per CDR3 protein. The data contain 60,000 to 85,000 distinct CDR3 sequences, around 21% of them singletons. The specimen sequenced was PBMCs, sequenced either directly or after in vitro stimulation (not recorded which). The receptors were sampled from a human donor in good health (CMV status not recorded). Some clones in this sample may be carry-over from other donors' samples. Both conserved end residues are part of each CDR3. A D gene is named only where the DNA matches it firmly. Expanded clones get a size class; other rows say once, few or many, or leave the size out.

cdr3_nt cdr3_aa v_call d_call j_call clone_size
TGTGCCAGCAGCTCTGGACAGGGAGGCGAGCAGTACTTC CASSSGQGGEQYF TRBV7-2 TRBD1 TRBJ2-7 few
TGTGCCAGCAGCTTTATCTTCCCCACTAGCGAGGAATACAATGAGCAGTTCTTC CASSFIFPTSEEYNEQFF TRBV7-2 TRBD2 TRBJ2-1 many
TGTGCCTGTTACAGGGGAGGGACTGAAGCTTTCTTT CACYRGGTEAFF TRBV30 TRBD1 TRBJ1-1 once
TGTGCCAGCAGCTTCCAGAGGGTCGGGGGTGGCTACACCTTC CASSFQRVGGGYTF TRBV7-2 NA TRBJ1-2 few
TGTGCCAGCACCCTGGGGGGCTCTGGGGCCAACGTCCTGACTTTC CASTLGGSGANVLTF TRBV2 NA TRBJ2-6 NA
TGTGCCAGCAGCGTAGGGGGGACTAGCGTTGTAGAGCAGTTCTTC CASSVGGTSVVEQFF TRBV9 TRBD2 TRBJ2-1 few
TGCAGTGCTAGAGTGGTCCTAGCGGGAGGCTATGAGCAGTTCTTC CSARVVLAGGYEQFF TRBV20-1 TRBD2 TRBJ2-1 NA
TGCGCCAGCAGCCAAGAATCGGGAGGAGGGACAGATACGCAGTATTTT CASSQESGGGTDTQYF TRBV4-1 TRBD2 TRBJ2-3 NA
TGTGCCAGCAGAGGGGACCTCCAACCCCTCTACTATGGCTACACCTTC CASRGDLQPLYYGYTF TRBV5-8 NA TRBJ1-2 NA
TGTGCCAGCAGAGTCAGCTCCTACGAGCAGTACTTC CASRVSSYEQYF TRBV28 NA TRBJ2-7 few
TGTGCCAGCAGTCGGACAGGGAGCGGCTACACCTTC CASSRTGSGYTF TRBV12-3/TRBV12-4 TRBD1 TRBJ1-2 many
TGTGCCAGCAGGATTGGAAACACCGCCGAGGGGCTCTATGGCTACACCTTC CASRIGNTAEGLYGYTF TRBV27 NA TRBJ1-2 many
TGTGCCAGCAGCTTACACCCGACTAGCGGGAGTCTCACCTACAATGAGCAGTTCTTC CASSLHPTSGSLTYNEQFF TRBV7-3 TRBD2 TRBJ2-1 many
TGTGCCAGCGCCTGGAGCGCCCGTGAGCAGTTCTTC CASAWSAREQFF TRBV12-3/TRBV12-4 NA TRBJ2-1 NA
TGTGCCAGCAGCCCACTCCCTGCGGGGGGAGCTAATATTCAGAATCAGCCCCAGCATTTT CASSPLPAGGANIQNQPQHF TRBV7-6 NA TRBJ1-5 many
TGTGCCAGCAGCTTACTTAGACAGAACTACAATGAGCAGTTCTTC CASSLLRQNYNEQFF TRBV11-3 NA TRBJ2-1 NA
TGTGCCAGCTCACCGGCCGGTCTAACCTACGAGCAGTACTTC CASSPAGLTYEQYF TRBV18 NA TRBJ2-7 NA
TGTGCCAGCAGACAGTTAGCGGGAGGGACTGGGGCCAACGTCCTGACTTTC CASRQLAGGTGANVLTF TRBV6-1 TRBD2 TRBJ2-6 few
TGTGCCAGTAGTATAGAGCACGGGGGGGGCAATCAGCCCCAGCATTTT CASSIEHGGGNQPQHF TRBV19 NA TRBJ1-5 NA
TGCAGTGCTAGAGCCGGGGGGATCGGGAATGAAAAACTGTTTTTT CSARAGGIGNEKLFF TRBV20-1 NA TRBJ1-4 many
TGTGCCATCAGGGAGACAGGTGCCATGAACACTGAAGCTTTCTTT CAIRETGAMNTEAFF TRBV10-3 NA TRBJ1-1 few
TGTGCCAGCAGCCATCCCCGGAAGGGGGGCACGAGGAATGAGCAGTTCTTC CASSHPRKGGTRNEQFF TRBV28 NA TRBJ2-1 NA
TGCGCCAGCAGCCTCCTGGGACAGAGAAACAATGAGCAGTTCTTC CASSLLGQRNNEQFF TRBV4-1 TRBD1 TRBJ2-1 NA
TGTGCCAGCAGTCGACTGACTGGACCTGGGGGGAATGAGCAGTTCTTC CASSRLTGPGGNEQFF TRBV12-3/TRBV12-4 NA TRBJ2-1 few
TGCGCCAGCAGTCCTCGAAGTCAAGGATACCTTACGTTAGCGCAGTATTTT CASSPRSQGYLTLAQYF TRBV23-1 NA TRBJ2-3 NA
TGTGCCAGTAGTTCCTCCGGTAATGAGCAGTTCTTC CASSSSGNEQFF TRBV19 NA TRBJ2-1 NA
TGTGCCAGCAGCTCGACAGATTTCGGGGTTTCACCCCTCCACTTT CASSSTDFGVSPLHF TRBV7-9 NA TRBJ1-6 NA
TGTGCCAGCAGTCCAGGGACTAGCGGGAGCAATGAGCAGTTCTTC CASSPGTSGSNEQFF TRBV28 TRBD2 TRBJ2-1 NA
TGTGCCAGCAGCTCGAAGCGGGATGGCACAGATACGCAGTATTTT CASSSKRDGTDTQYF TRBV7-8 TRBD2 TRBJ2-3 many
TGTGCCAGTAGGACTAGCGGGAGTGGAAAGAGTACGCAGTATTTT CASRTSGSGKSTQYF TRBV19 TRBD2 TRBJ2-3 few
TGTGCCAGCAGCACCCGGTCTAGCACGAATACGCAGTATTTT CASSTRSSTNTQYF TRBV12-3/TRBV12-4 NA TRBJ2-3 few
TGTGCCAGCAGCTCAAGGCGGGAGGGCCAAGAGACCCAGTACTTC CASSSRREGQETQYF TRBV7-8 TRBD2 TRBJ2-5 few
TGTGCCAGCAGTTCCGTGACAGGGGCAGAGACCCAGTACTTC CASSSVTGAETQYF TRBV28 TRBD1 TRBJ2-5 NA
TGTGCCAGCAGCTTAGCAGGGGGCGAACAAGGCTACACCTTC CASSLAGGEQGYTF TRBV7-2 TRBD1 TRBJ1-2 many
TGTGCCAGCAGCCTAGGAGCTATGGGGCTCGGCGGGAATACGCAGTATTTT CASSLGAMGLGGNTQYF TRBV28 NA TRBJ2-3 NA
TGTGCCAGCAGTGGACTAGCGCGGCCCAGCGATACGCAGTATTTT CASSGLARPSDTQYF TRBV7-2 TRBD2 TRBJ2-3 NA
TGTGCCAGCAGTTACCTGAGCTCCTACGAGCAGTACTTC CASSYLSSYEQYF TRBV6-2/TRBV6-3 NA TRBJ2-7 few
TGTGCCAGCAGCACCCGAGGTCGAACAGGGGGCCAAAACATTCAGTACTTC CASSTRGRTGGQNIQYF TRBV7-2 TRBD1 TRBJ2-4 NA
TGTGCCAGCAGTACGGGGGGCCGGAGGGCTGAAGCTTTCTTT CASSTGGRRAEAFF TRBV5-4 NA TRBJ1-1 NA
TGTGCCAGCAGTTTATTTTTTTCCCGGGAGGGCCTCCTTAGAAATGAGCAGTTCTTC CASSLFFSREGLLRNEQFF TRBV27 TRBD2 TRBJ2-1 NA
TGTGCCAGCTCACCAGAGGGAAACACCATATATTTT CASSPEGNTIYF TRBV18 NA TRBJ1-3 NA
TGTGCCTCTGGACAGGGGGAGGATGGGGCCAACGTCCTGACTTTC CASGQGEDGANVLTF TRBV10-3 TRBD1 TRBJ2-6 few
TGTGCCAGCAGCTCCGCCCGCGGTTCGAACACCGGGGAGCTGTTTTTT CASSSARGSNTGELFF TRBV7-6 NA TRBJ2-2 few
TGTGCCAGCAGCGCTCTGCAAGAGACCCAGTACTTC CASSALQETQYF TRBV6-2/TRBV6-3 NA TRBJ2-5 few
TGTGCGAGCAACCAAACTAACCCAATCACAGATACGCAGTATTTT CASNQTNPITDTQYF TRBV7-3 NA TRBJ2-3 NA
TGTGCCAGCAGTTTGGGGGAAGAGACCCAGTACTTC CASSLGEETQYF TRBV28 NA TRBJ2-5 few
TGTGCCAGTGGGGTGGTGATGAGCTCCTATAATTCACCCCTCCACTTT CASGVVMSSYNSPLHF TRBV27 NA TRBJ1-6 few
TGTGCCAGCAGGGGTAATTCACCCCTCCACTTT CASRGNSPLHF TRBV28 NA TRBJ1-6 many
TGTGCCAGCAGCGGGGGACTCGTCATGAACACTGAAGCTTTCTTT CASSGGLVMNTEAFF TRBV13 NA TRBJ1-1 few
TGTGCCAGCAGCCCGCCGGCAGCGGCTGGGGCCAACGTCCTGACTTTC CASSPPAAAGANVLTF TRBV7-6 NA TRBJ2-6 NA